What follows are 9 T cell receptor beta chains derived from one specimen sequenced in a study of T-cell reconstitution after alpha-beta-depleted transplantation in children. A library of TCRbeta sequences, prepared with unique molecular identifiers, was generated. Using its own MiXCR run on the PCR reads, TCRdb lists one record per CDR3 protein. This sample has 530,000 or so distinct CDR3 sequences, with roughly 30% found just once. Sequences were derived from PBMCs, sampled before TCRalphabeta/CD19-depleted stem cell transplant. These receptors were obtained from a boy in the first two years of life with Wiskott-Aldrich syndrome, due to receive a stem cell transplant.

CDR3 region: CSARGYQGTPFSYGYTF. The CDR3 region has the DNA TGCAGTGCTAGAGGATACCAGGGGACACCTTTTTCCTATGGCTACACCTTC. The chain uses TRBV20-1 and TRBJ1-2; D may be TRBD1 (6 bases). V lost 1 base and J 4 bases, leaving 22 bases between the germline ends. The CDR3 length is 17 residues. Germline lookup yields CDR1 DFQATT and CDR2 SNEGSKA (reference sequence).

This clonotype has more than one count but fewer than ten. The chain carries TRBV27 and TRBJ2-5, with a possible D match to TRBD1 (6 bases). The germline V gene encodes CDR1 MNHEY and CDR2 SMNVEV (reference sequence). The V and J ends lost 6 bases and 2 bases respectively, with 10 bases between them. CDR3 size: 13 residues. CDR3 sequence: CASRGGPQETQYF. CDR3 nucleotide sequence: TGTGCCAGCAGAGGGGGACCACAAGAGACCCAGTACTTC.

J is TRBJ2-5 and V is TRBV28; 10 bases line up with TRBD2. CDR1 is MDHEN and CDR2 is SYDVKM in the germline V gene. The CDR3 runs 17 residues. Losses at the gene ends were 5 bases for V and 6 bases for J; bases not matched to a gene: 15. CDR3 DNA: TGTGCCAGCAGTCTAGCGGGAGACCGGGTGGTGATTCAGACCCAGTACTTC. Translation: CASSLAGDRVVIQTQYF.

This chain's CDR3 is CASSLRGRPVADTQYF. The CDR3 nucleotides read TGTGCCAGCAGCTTACGCGGGCGACCAGTAGCAGATACGCAGTATTTT. The V and J genes are TRBV7-9 and TRBJ2-3, with D possibly matching TRBD2 (5 bases). The V end lost 2 bases, the J end lost 4 bases, and 16 bases lay between the germline ends. This CDR3 region has 16 residues. Looked up from germline, CDR1 is SEHNR and CDR2 is FQNEAQ (reference sequence).

This clonotype was picked up a small number of times. The chain recombines TRBV27 with TRBJ1-4; D is unclear. The CDR3 is 15 amino acids. Trimming shortened V by 0 bases and J by 3 bases, and 8 bases separated the two germline ends. Germline V CDR1 and CDR2: MNHEY, SMNVEV (reference sequence). The CDR3 region has the DNA TGTGCCAGCAGTTTATCGCGGGGAGCTAATGAAAAACTGTTTTTT. This gives the protein CASSLSRGANEKLFF.

This CDR3 is CSARPGTSGRNEQFF. The CDR3 DNA follows: TGCAGTGCTAGACCCGGGACTAGCGGGAGGAATGAGCAGTTCTTC. V is TRBV20-1 and J is TRBJ2-1; 15 bases align to TRBD2. CDR1 DFQATT and CDR2 SNEGSKA come from the germline V gene (reference sequence). CDR3 length: 15 residues. V lost 2 bases to trimming and J lost 7 bases; unmatched junction nucleotides: 3.

The gene calls are TRBV5-5 and TRBJ2-3; D not certain. Trimming shortened V by 1 base and J by 1 base, and 19 bases separated the two germline ends. Germline CDR1 SGHKS, CDR2 YYEKEE (reference sequence). CDR3 length equals 18 residues. The CDR3 DNA reads as TGTGCCAGCAGCTTGTGGATTAAACGGCATTCAGGCACAGATACGCAGTATTTT. Residues: CASSLWIKRHSGTDTQYF.

The CDR3: CASRTGTEAFF. The CDR3 bases are TGTGCCAGCAGAACGGGGACTGAAGCTTTCTTT. This chain uses TRBV7-8 with TRBJ1-1; D ambiguous. This CDR3 is built from 11 residues. Germline-derived CDR1 and CDR2 are SGHVS and FQNEAQ. The ends were cut back, 6 bases at V and 5 bases at J, with 7 bases in the middle.

The chain couples TRBV5-1 to TRBJ2-6; D possibly corresponds to TRBD1 (6 bases). The V end was cut by 1 base, the J end by 4 bases, with 12 bases between. Per the germline V gene, CDR1 is SGHRS and CDR2 is YFSETQ. There are 16 residues in the CDR3. The chain's CDR3 is CASSLSPGAGANVLTF. DNA of the CDR3: TGCGCCAGCAGCTTGTCTCCAGGGGCAGGGGCCAACGTCCTGACTTTC. The entire variable domain, with the rest obtained from reference TRBV5-1 and TRBJ2-6, is as follows: KAGVTQTPRYLIKTRGQQVTLSCSPISGHRSVSWYQQTPGQGLQFLFEYFSETQRNKGNFPGRFSGRQFSNSRSEMNVSTLELGDSALYLCASSLSPGAGANVLTFGAGSRLTVL.